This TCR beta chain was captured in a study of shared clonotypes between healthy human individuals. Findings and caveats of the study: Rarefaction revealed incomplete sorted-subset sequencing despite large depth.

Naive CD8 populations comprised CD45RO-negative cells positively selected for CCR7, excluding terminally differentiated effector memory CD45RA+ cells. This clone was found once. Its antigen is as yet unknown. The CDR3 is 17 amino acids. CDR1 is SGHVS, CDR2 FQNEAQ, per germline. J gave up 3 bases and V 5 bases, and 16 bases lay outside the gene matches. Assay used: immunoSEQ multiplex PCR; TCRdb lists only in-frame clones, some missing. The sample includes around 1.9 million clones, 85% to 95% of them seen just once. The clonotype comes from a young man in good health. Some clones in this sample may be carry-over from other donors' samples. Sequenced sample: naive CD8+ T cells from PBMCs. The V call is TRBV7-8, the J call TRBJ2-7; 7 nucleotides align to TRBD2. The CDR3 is CASSQKRVREIFYEQYF. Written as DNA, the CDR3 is TGTGCCAGCAGCCAAAAGCGGGTGCGGGAGATCTTCTACGAGCAGTACTTC.